Each of the 9 T cell receptor beta chains below was sequenced from the same sample in a study of T cell responses to AZD1222 COVID-19 vaccine. Here immunoSEQ multiplex PCR was the method, and the copy in TCRdb shows in-frame clones only, minus some. The sample consists of 84,000 or so clones, 88% of them appearing once. The sequencing here drew on peripheral blood, taken on day 0 of AZD1222 vaccination. Every receptor here comes from an adult in good health.

This clone has just a few counts. The chain uses TRBV4-1 and TRBJ1-3; no firm D call. The germline V and J ends were trimmed by 0 bases and 2 bases, with 8 bases remaining between them. CDR1 and CDR2 (germline): MGHRA, YSYEKL. The CDR3 totals 15 residues. The CDR3 is CASSQDFGAGNTIYF. The CDR3 DNA is TGCGCCAGCAGCCAAGATTTCGGTGCTGGAAACACCATATATTTT.

This rearrangement joins TRBV14 to TRBJ2-3; possible D gene TRBD2, 5 bases. Germline CDR1 SGHDN, CDR2 FVKESK. V lost 4 bases to trimming and J lost 1 base, with 12 bases between them. The CDR3 is made up of 15 amino acids. CDR3 in DNA: TGTGCCAGCAGCCCCCAGTGGGGAGGCACAGATACGCAGTATTTT. It is translated as CASSPQWGGTDTQYF.

V and J are TRBV3-1 (or the pseudogene TRBV3-2) and TRBJ2-3, with no clear D. V was trimmed by 2 bases and J by 2 bases, leaving 17 bases between them. This CDR3 has 17 amino acids. The germline CDR1 and CDR2 sequences are LGHDT and YNNKEL (reference sequence). Here the CDR3 reads CASSQSHFFNPTDTQYF. CDR3 DNA: TGTGCCAGCAGCCAAAGTCATTTTTTTAACCCCACAGATACGCAGTATTTT.

The CDR3 loop reads CASSATVTYEQYF. DNA of the CDR3: TGTGCCAGCAGCGCGACCGTGACCTACGAGCAGTACTTC. The V call is TRBV7-9, the J call TRBJ2-7, with no clear D. This CDR3 has 13 amino acids. V was shortened by 5 bases and J by 2 bases, with 10 bases between the two germline ends. Germline values: CDR1 SEHNR, CDR2 FQNEAQ (reference sequence).

The gene calls are TRBV6-5 and TRBJ1-2; D is uncertain. The V gene's germline CDR1 is MNHEY and CDR2 SVGAGI. Trimming took off 0 bases at V and 0 bases at J, with 8 bases between the two ends. This CDR3 has 15 residues. CDR3 in DNA: TGTGCCAGCAGTTACTCGGGCACCTCTAACTATGGCTACACCTTC. It yields the protein CASSYSGTSNYGYTF.

The J gene is TRBJ2-7, the V gene TRBV6-5; TRBD1 aligns across 7 bases. The V segment lost 2 bases and the J segment 5 bases; nucleotides outside the gene matches: 6. CDR1 is MNHEY, CDR2 SVGAGI, per germline. The CDR3 loop spans 14 amino acids. CDR3 DNA: TGTGCCAGCAGTTACGGGGACAGTGGGGACGAGCAGTACTTC. Translated, it gives CASSYGDSGDEQYF.

The rearrangement uses TRBV11-3 and TRBJ1-1, with 9 bases lining up with TRBD1. After removal of 5 bases from V and 5 bases from J, the junction contained 3 bases not matched to a gene. The germline gives CDR1 SGHNT, CDR2 YENEEA. This CDR3 spans 13 amino acids. The CDR3: CASSLGQGTEAFF. The CDR3 nucleotides read TGTGCCAGCAGCCTAGGACAGGGGACTGAAGCTTTCTTT.

The V call is TRBV3-1 (or the pseudogene TRBV3-2), the J call TRBJ2-4; D gene ambiguous. Germline loops: CDR1 LGHDT, CDR2 YNNKEL (reference sequence). V was clipped by 1 base and J by 8 bases, with 15 bases between them. The length of the CDR3 is 15 residues. The CDR3 DNA reads as TGTGCCAGCAGCCAAGTGTTGCGGAGAGGTGACATTCAGTACTTC. It translates to CASSQVLRRGDIQYF.

The V call is TRBV19, the J call TRBJ1-5, with D uncertain. V was cut by 7 bases and J by 9 bases, with 16 bases left in between. The V gene's germline CDR1 is LNHDA and CDR2 SQIVND (reference sequence). The CDR3 contains 13 residues. The CDR3 bases are TGTGCCAGTATCGGACCGATCGGATCGCCCCAGCATTTT. It is translated as CASIGPIGSPQHF.